This record looks at one T cell receptor beta chain sequence and its context. The target of this receptor is not known. It has no much larger one-base neighbor in the sample; base qualities were not kept. The data derive from a study of technical replicates of blood from several donors (dated by TCRdb to about 2017). The protocol used for the library was the immunoSEQ multiplex PCR assay. The source is immuneACCESS, and TCRdb retained only in-frame sequences with V and J called. Part of the clones is not carried over; for the studies checked, unresolved V genes explain less than half of this, and the remainder is unexplained. Here the sample has more than 75,000 clones; around 96% occur a single time. The ten largest clones capture 0.35% to 0.45% of the sample. The germline V gene (reference sequence) gives CDR1 as MNHNY and CDR2 as SVGAGI. The cysteine opens and the phenylalanine closes a CDR3 of 14 amino acids. Only the CDR3 portion is preserved as DNA: 42 bases, with reading frame beginning at the first base. V has 7 bases trimmed and J has 1 base trimmed; junction bases matching no gene number 6.

The sequence derives from a human donor in good health. This chain joins TRBV6-6 to TRBJ2-7, with 8 bases aligning to TRBD2. The sample was T cells isolated from PBMCs. The CDR3 protein is CASTLLAGSYEQYF. DNA sequence: TGTGCCAGCACTTTATTAGCGGGGTCCTACGAGCAGTACTTC.